This is a list of T cell receptor beta chains from one sample in a study of T cell repertoires in cytomegalovirus infection. What these receptors recognize is not known. MiXCR, run by TCRdb on the reads, gives a single entry per CDR3 protein. The sample lists some 800,000 distinct CDR3 sequences, about 28% seen once, with roughly 13% in the top ten. The sequencing here drew on cultured CD8+ T cells from PBMCs, taken from culture after CMV antigen stimulation. Receptors were obtained from a human donor in good health (CMV status not recorded). Some clones in this sample may be carry-over from other donors' samples. CDR3s include the opening cysteine and the closing phenylalanine or tryptophan. D genes are given only for firm matches. Clone size is stated in some rows and not others, as once, few, many or a class when expanded.

clone_size d_call j_call v_call cdr3_length cdr3_nt cdr3_aa
NA NA TRBJ2-2 TRBV7-6 15 TGTGCCAGCAGCTTAAGAGGACTGGGGGCCGGGGAGCTGTTTTTT CASSLRGLGAGELFF
many NA TRBJ1-1 TRBV7-6 14 TGTGCCAGCAGCTTAGATTTTGGGAACACTGAAGCTTTCTTT CASSLDFGNTEAFF
few TRBD2 TRBJ2-2 TRBV7-6 15 TGTGCCAGCAGCGCCCGGACTAGCGCCACCGGGGAGCTGTTTTTT CASSARTSATGELFF
few TRBD1 TRBJ1-5 TRBV12-3/TRBV12-4 13 TGTGCCAGCGGGCGGCAGGGGGATCAGCCCCAGCATTTT CASGRQGDQPQHF
few NA TRBJ2-1 TRBV7-6 16 TGTGCCAGCAGCCCGACGTCCGGACCGGATTGGAATGAGCAGTTCTTC CASSPTSGPDWNEQFF
many NA TRBJ2-7 TRBV7-6 13 TGTGCCAGCAGCTTGGCATTTTCCTACGAGCAGTACTTC CASSLAFSYEQYF
NA NA TRBJ2-5 TRBV5-5 13 TGTGCCAGCAGCTTGGACCAGCAAGAGACCCAGTACTTC CASSLDQQETQYF
NA NA TRBJ1-1 TRBV19 13 TGTGCCAGTAGGAATCTGGGAATCACTGAAGCTTTCTTT CASRNLGITEAFF
few TRBD1 TRBJ1-1 TRBV4-1 14 TGCGCCAGCAGCCAACCGGGACAGCTACTTGAAGCTTTCTTT CASSQPGQLLEAFF
many TRBD1 TRBJ1-4 TRBV7-9 16 TGTGCCAGCAGCCCCCAGACCGGGACAGGGGCTGAAAAACTGTTTTTT CASSPQTGTGAEKLFF
NA NA TRBJ1-1 TRBV19 15 TGTGCCAGTAGTATAGGACGGGCCATGAACACTGAAGCTTTCTTT CASSIGRAMNTEAFF
NA TRBD2 TRBJ2-3 TRBV4-1 13 TGCGCCAGCAGCCGACCGGGGGGGGATACGCAGTATTTT CASSRPGGDTQYF
few NA TRBJ2-1 TRBV11-2 16 TGTGCCAGCAACCCCGCGGAGGGGGGGTCAGTCAATGAGCAGTTCTTC CASNPAEGGSVNEQFF
NA NA TRBJ1-6 TRBV27 13 TGTGCCAGCAGTCAGGGAGTTAGATCACCCCTCCACTTT CASSQGVRSPLHF
many TRBD1 TRBJ2-1 TRBV7-9 16 TGTGCCAGCAGCCATACGACAGGGGGCGCGAGGAATGAGCAGTTCTTC CASSHTTGGARNEQFF
few NA TRBJ2-5 TRBV7-7 15 TGTGCTAGCAGCTTGGGGGGGGCTCATGGAGAGACCCAGTACTTC CASSLGGAHGETQYF
NA NA TRBJ2-1 TRBV12-3/TRBV12-4 13 TGTGCCAGCAGTTCCTCCCTGGACAATGAGCAGTTCTTC CASSSSLDNEQFF
NA TRBD1 TRBJ2-3 TRBV7-9 15 TGTGCCAGCAGCCCCACAGGGGGCCCGAAACATACGCAGTATTTT CASSPTGGPKHTQYF
once NA TRBJ1-3 TRBV20-1 14 TGCAGTGCTAGAGGCGTCGGGACTGGAAACACCATATATTTT CSARGVGTGNTIYF
NA TRBD1 TRBJ1-5 TRBV4-2 19 TGTGCCAGCAGCCAAGATATGGGACAGGGGCCAAGATGGAATCAGCCCCAGCATTTT CASSQDMGQGPRWNQPQHF
once TRBD1 TRBJ2-7 TRBV2 14 TGTGCCAGCACGAGGGGTAGGGGGCTCGACGAGCAGTACTTC CASTRGRGLDEQYF
once NA TRBJ1-1 TRBV4-1 15 TGCGCCAGCAGCCCCGACGGCGGGGGGAACACTGAAGCTTTCTTT CASSPDGGGNTEAFF
NA NA TRBJ1-4 TRBV4-2 16 TGTGCCAGCAGCCAAGGAATCATTGAAACTAATGAAAAACTGTTTTTT CASSQGIIETNEKLFF
NA NA TRBJ1-1 TRBV20-1 16 TGCAGTGCTACCACCCCCCGGACAGAAATGAACACTGAAGCTTTCTTT CSATTPRTEMNTEAFF
NA NA TRBJ1-1 TRBV9 14 TGTGCCAGCAGCCCTCTAAGGGTGAACACTGAAGCTTTCTTT CASSPLRVNTEAFF
few TRBD2 TRBJ2-7 TRBV27 15 TGTGCCAGCAGTTTTCTCGGACTAGCGGGGTACGAGCAGTACTTC CASSFLGLAGYEQYF
few NA TRBJ1-1 TRBV7-6 14 TGTGCCAGCAGCTTACGGGCCGTGAACACTGAAGCTTTCTTT CASSLRAVNTEAFF
NA TRBD1 TRBJ1-5 TRBV6-6 16 TGTGCCAGCAGTTACCGACGGACAGGGGAGGATCAGCCCCAGCATTTT CASSYRRTGEDQPQHF
few NA TRBJ2-1 TRBV5-6 16 TGTGCCAGCAGCTTGAGTGGGACCCAGGGGCACAATGAGCAGTTCTTC CASSLSGTQGHNEQFF
few NA TRBJ2-2 TRBV7-4 14 TGTGCCAGTAGCGGACAGGAAATCACCGGGGAGCTGTTTTTT CASSGQEITGELFF
NA NA TRBJ1-2 TRBV19 16 TGTGCCAGTAGTAAAATCCGGGACGTCAGAAACTATGGCTACACCTTC CASSKIRDVRNYGYTF
NA TRBD1 TRBJ1-1 TRBV20-1 13 TGCAGTGCTAGTGAAGGGGGCTACACTGAAGCTTTCTTT CSASEGGYTEAFF
many TRBD1 TRBJ2-5 TRBV7-6 18 TGTGCCAGCAGCTTTCTCGCTCCAGGGACAGGAGACCGAGAGACCCAGTACTTC CASSFLAPGTGDRETQYF
NA TRBD1 TRBJ2-1 TRBV4-1 13 TGCGCCAGCAGCCATATGGGACAGGGGCTGCAGTTCTTC CASSHMGQGLQFF
NA NA TRBJ2-2 TRBV27 14 TGTGCCAGCAGCGTGGGCCTAAACACCGGGGAGCTGTTTTTT CASSVGLNTGELFF
NA NA TRBJ1-5 TRBV24-1 14 TGTGCCACCAGTGATACGGGGTCCAGGCAGCCCCAGCATTTT CATSDTGSRQPQHF
NA NA TRBJ2-1 TRBV20-1 11 TGCAGTGCCGGTTATCAGGGCGAGCAGTTCTTC CSAGYQGEQFF
few TRBD1 TRBJ2-5 TRBV29-1 15 TGCAGCTCACCGGCGTACGAGGGGGCAGGAAAGACCCAGTACTTC CSSPAYEGAGKTQYF
NA NA TRBJ2-1 TRBV4-1 15 TGCGCCAGCAGCTTTAGTCCCCCAGGGGACAATGAGCAGTTCTTC CASSFSPPGDNEQFF
many NA TRBJ2-5 TRBV7-2 12 TGTGCCAGCAGCTTTTCGGAAGAGACCCAGTACTTC CASSFSEETQYF
few NA TRBJ1-1 TRBV19 13 TGTGCCAGTAGTATAGAACAGGGTACTGAAGCTTTCTTT CASSIEQGTEAFF
few NA TRBJ1-2 TRBV7-8 11 TGTGCCAGCATTGAGCGGGACGGCTACACCTTC CASIERDGYTF
NA NA TRBJ2-2 TRBV7-9 19 TGTGCCAGCAGCTCTATGCCAGGTAGCCAAGTCCCGAACACCGGGGAGCTGTTTTTT CASSSMPGSQVPNTGELFF
NA NA TRBJ2-1 TRBV5-1 12 TGCGCCAGCAGCCCTGGTAGAAAGGAGCAGTTCTTC CASSPGRKEQFF
NA NA TRBJ2-3 TRBV27 16 TGTGCCAGCAGTTTATTTCGTTATACGGGGACAGATACGCAGTATTTT CASSLFRYTGTDTQYF
few NA TRBJ2-3 TRBV10-3 14 TGTGCCATCAGTGCCGTAGTTAGCACAGATACGCAGTATTTT CAISAVVSTDTQYF
NA NA TRBJ2-3 TRBV7-2 16 TGTGCCGGCAGCTTAGCGGCGGCTCCCCCGGGTTATACGCAGTATTTT CAGSLAAAPPGYTQYF
NA NA TRBJ2-2 TRBV2 11 TGTGCCAGCACAAATTCCGGGGAGCTGTTTTTT CASTNSGELFF
NA NA TRBJ1-4 TRBV10-3 14 TGTGCCCTGCCCCGATCAGGGTTTAATGAAAAACTGTTTTTT CALPRSGFNEKLFF
few NA TRBJ1-2 TRBV7-9 15 TGTGCCAGCAGCTCCGCCCGGGGCAGTGTCCTTGGCTACACCTTC CASSSARGSVLGYTF
NA NA TRBJ1-2 TRBV19 14 TGTGCCAGTGAGGGAAGGGGCGCAAACTATGGCTACACCTTC CASEGRGANYGYTF
few NA TRBJ1-6 TRBV7-9 14 TGTGCCAGCAGTCCTACGCCAATTATTTCACCCCTCCACTTT CASSPTPIISPLHF
NA NA TRBJ1-5 TRBV7-8 16 TGTGCCAGCAGCTTAGAGGGCTCCCTCTACGATCAGCCCCAGCATTTT CASSLEGSLYDQPQHF
NA NA TRBJ1-5 TRBV12-3/TRBV12-4 15 TGTGCCAGCAGTTTGAATGCGTATAGCAATCAGCCCCAGCATTTT CASSLNAYSNQPQHF
few TRBD1 TRBJ1-2 TRBV4-1 16 TGCGCCAGCAGCCAAGCCGGGACAGGGACTGAGTATGGCTACACCTTC CASSQAGTGTEYGYTF
NA TRBD1 TRBJ2-5 TRBV5-5 14 TGTGCCAGCAGCTGGACAGGGGCCACGGAGACCCAGTACTTC CASSWTGATETQYF
NA TRBD2 TRBJ2-1 TRBV7-9 15 TGTGCCAGCAGCCCGCGGGAGCGTCTATACAATGAGCAGTTCTTC CASSPRERLYNEQFF
few NA TRBJ2-1 TRBV27 13 TGTGCCAGCTACGGAACAGGGGAGGTACGGCAGTTCTTC CASYGTGEVRQFF